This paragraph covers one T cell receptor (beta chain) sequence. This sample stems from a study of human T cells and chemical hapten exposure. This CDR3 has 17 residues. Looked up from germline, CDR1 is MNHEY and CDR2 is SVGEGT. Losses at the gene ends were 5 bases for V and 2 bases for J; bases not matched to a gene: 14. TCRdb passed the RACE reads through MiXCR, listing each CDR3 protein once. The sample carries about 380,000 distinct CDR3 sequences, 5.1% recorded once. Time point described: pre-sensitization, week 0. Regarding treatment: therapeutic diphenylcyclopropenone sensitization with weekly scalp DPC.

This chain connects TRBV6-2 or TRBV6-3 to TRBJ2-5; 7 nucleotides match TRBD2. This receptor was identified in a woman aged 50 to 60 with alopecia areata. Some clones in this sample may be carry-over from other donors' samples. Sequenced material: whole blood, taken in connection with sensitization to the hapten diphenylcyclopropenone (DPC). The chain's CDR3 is CASSTRRSEREQETQYF. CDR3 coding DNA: TGTGCCAGCAGTACGCGGAGATCCGAGCGGGAACAAGAGACCCAGTACTTC.